This T cell receptor (beta chain) was retrieved from a study of T cells after yellow fever vaccination. About the study: Fractions low in cell number were prepared with SMART-Seq v4 Ultra Low Input.

UMIs were added to TCR cDNA along with a universal primer site when it was made by 5'RACE template switching. TCRdb independently ran MiXCR on the 5' RACE reads; one entry per CDR3 protein. The sample yields about 220,000 distinct CDR3 sequences, about 3% seen once. Findings of the study overall: A weaker secondary response peaked on day 5, the primary on day 15.

This clonotype was detected many times. What it recognizes is unknown. This CDR3 region has 12 residues. CDR1 and CDR2 (germline): SNHLY, FYNNEI. V lost 10 bases and J lost 0, with 9 bases in between. The rearrangement links TRBV2 to TRBJ1-2; D unclear. The receptor was isolated from a man between 18 and 29 years old who received the YFV17D yellow fever vaccine. The sample in question was CD4+ T cells sorted from PBMCs, obtained 10 days after the yellow fever booster vaccination. CDR3 nucleotide sequence: TGTGCCACCTCCGAAGCTAACTATGGCTACACCTTC. Translating it yields CATSEANYGYTF.